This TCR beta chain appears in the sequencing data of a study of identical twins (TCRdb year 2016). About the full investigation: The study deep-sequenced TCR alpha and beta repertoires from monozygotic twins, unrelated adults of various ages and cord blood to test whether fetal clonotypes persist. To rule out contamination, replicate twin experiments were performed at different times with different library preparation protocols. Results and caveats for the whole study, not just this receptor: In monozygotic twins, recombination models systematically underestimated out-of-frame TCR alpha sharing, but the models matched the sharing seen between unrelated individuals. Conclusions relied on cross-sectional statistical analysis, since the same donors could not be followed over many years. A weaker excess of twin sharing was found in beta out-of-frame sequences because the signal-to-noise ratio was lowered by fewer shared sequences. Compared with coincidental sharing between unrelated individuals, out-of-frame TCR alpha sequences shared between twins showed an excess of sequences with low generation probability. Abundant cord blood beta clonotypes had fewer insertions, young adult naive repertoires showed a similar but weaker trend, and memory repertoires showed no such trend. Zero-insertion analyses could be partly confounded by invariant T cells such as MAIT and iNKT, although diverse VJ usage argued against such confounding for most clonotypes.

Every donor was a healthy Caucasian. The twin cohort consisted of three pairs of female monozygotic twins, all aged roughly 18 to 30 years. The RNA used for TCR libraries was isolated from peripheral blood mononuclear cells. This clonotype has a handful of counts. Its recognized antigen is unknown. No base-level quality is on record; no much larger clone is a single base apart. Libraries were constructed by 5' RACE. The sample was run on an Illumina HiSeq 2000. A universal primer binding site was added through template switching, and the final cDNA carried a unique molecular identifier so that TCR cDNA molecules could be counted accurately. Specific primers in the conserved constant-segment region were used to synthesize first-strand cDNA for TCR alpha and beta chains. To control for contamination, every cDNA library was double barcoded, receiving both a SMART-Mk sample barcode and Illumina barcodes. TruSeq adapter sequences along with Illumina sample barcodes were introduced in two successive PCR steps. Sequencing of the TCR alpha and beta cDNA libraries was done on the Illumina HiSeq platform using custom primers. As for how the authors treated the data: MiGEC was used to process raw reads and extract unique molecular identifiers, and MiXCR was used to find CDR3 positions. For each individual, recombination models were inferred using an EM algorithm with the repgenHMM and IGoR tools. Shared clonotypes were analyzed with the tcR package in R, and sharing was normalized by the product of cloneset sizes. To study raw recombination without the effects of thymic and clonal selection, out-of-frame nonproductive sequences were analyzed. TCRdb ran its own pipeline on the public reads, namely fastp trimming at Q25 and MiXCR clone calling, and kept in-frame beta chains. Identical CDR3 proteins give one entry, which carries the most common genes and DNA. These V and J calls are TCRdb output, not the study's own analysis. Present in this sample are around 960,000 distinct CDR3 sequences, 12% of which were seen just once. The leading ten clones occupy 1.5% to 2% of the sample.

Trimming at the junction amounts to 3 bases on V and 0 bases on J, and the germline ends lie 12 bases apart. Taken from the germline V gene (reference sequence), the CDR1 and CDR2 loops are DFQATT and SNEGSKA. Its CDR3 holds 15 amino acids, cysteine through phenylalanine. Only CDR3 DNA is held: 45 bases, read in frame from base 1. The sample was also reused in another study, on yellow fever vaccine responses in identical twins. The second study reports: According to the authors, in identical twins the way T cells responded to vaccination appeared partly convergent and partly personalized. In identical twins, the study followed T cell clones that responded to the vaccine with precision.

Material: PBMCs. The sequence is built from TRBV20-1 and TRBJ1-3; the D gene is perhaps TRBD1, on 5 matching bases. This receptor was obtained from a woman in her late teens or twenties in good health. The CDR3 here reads CSARLLGGSGNTIYF. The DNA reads TGCAGTGCTAGGCTTCTCGGGGGCTCTGGAAACACCATATATTTT.